This TCR beta chain is from a study of human T cells and chemical hapten exposure. Time point specified: patch test 2, 6 weeks after DPC sensitization. Sample treatment: therapeutic diphenylcyclopropenone sensitization with weekly scalp DPC. In germline, CDR1 is SEHNR, CDR2 FQNEAQ (reference sequence). The CDR3 spans 17 residues. The V end was cut by 2 bases, the J end by 0 bases, with 11 bases between. This clonotype was counted at least ten times. TCRdb itself ran the RACE reads through MiXCR, one entry per CDR3 protein. Of just over 350,000 distinct CDR3 sequences in the sample, just under 6.5% are singletons; the top ten hold around 5.6%.

The receptor was derived from a woman in her late teens or twenties with alopecia areata. Some clones in this sample may be carry-over from other donors' samples. The chain couples TRBV7-9 to TRBJ2-6; a weak D match, TRBD1 (6 bases). Sample: whole blood, taken in connection with sensitization to the hapten diphenylcyclopropenone (DPC). This CDR3 is CASSLRGGASGANVLTF. CDR3 in DNA: TGTGCCAGCAGCTTACGAGGGGGAGCCTCTGGGGCCAACGTCCTGACTTTC.